This TCR beta chain is from a study of blood T cells in healthy people across ages. Primers used in a second PCR of roughly 6 to 11 cycles were a sample-barcoded 5' primer and a J-beta primer mix. TCRdb recomputed calls from the 5' RACE reads with MiXCR, one row per CDR3 protein. The table lists hundreds of thousands of distinct CDR3 sequences, approximately 67% of them singletons. V gave up 4 bases and J gave up 6 bases; unmatched junction bases: 10. CDR1 and CDR2 (germline): LGHNA, YNFKEQ. The CDR3 runs to 16 residues. The chain couples TRBV4-2 to TRBJ2-3; 10 bases align to TRBD1. The source material was blood. The clonotype originates from a man aged 25 to 40 in good health. The CDR3 DNA follows: TGTGCCAGCAGCCCAAGCAGGGGACAGGGGTTGGATACGCAGTATTTT. This sequence encodes CASSPSRGQGLDTQYF.